This T cell receptor (beta chain) was retrieved from a study of blood T cell repertoires in COVID-19 (dated by TCRdb to 2018 to 2021). Broadly, across the study: Collaborator samples came from the United States, Italy and Spain and covered acute and convalescent phases of COVID-19. The samples were drawn from the first 160 participants of the ongoing ImmuneRACE study and from 950 to 1,500 subjects provided by 6 global collaborators. The dataset comprised deeply sampled blood TCRbeta repertoires from subjects exposed to, actively infected with, or recovered from COVID-19. The repertoires were released in a freely available public database meant as a resource for research on the immune response to SARS-CoV-2. Where available, HLA class I and class II types were taken from metadata supplied by the sample provider and were not determined by assay-based typing. A de-identified subject ID, COVID-19 status, age in years and sex were almost always included in the sample metadata. The prospective study material was composed of cDNA or gDNA derived from T cells, B-cell-depleted T cells, or PBMCs.

Broader findings and caveats from the paper: Clinical and demographic metadata were provided uncurated, with the amount varying by source and participant.

Looking up the germline V gene yields CDR1 SGDLS and CDR2 YYNGEE. The CDR3 holds 15 amino acids from the cysteine to the phenylalanine. CDR3 DNA is the only sequence kept; it has 45 bases, read in frame from the first base. Trimming leaves V shorter by 4 bases and J shorter by 3 bases, with the junction holding 8 bases beyond the gene matches. TCRbeta CDR3 regions were amplified from genomic DNA using the immunoSEQ Assay, a bias-controlled multiplex PCR. Processing in the source paper ran as follows. Nucleated cell counts per sample were estimated from amplification of reference gene primers within the assay. Sequence reads were collapsed and filtered to measure the absolute abundance of every unique TCRbeta CDR3 rearrangement. For each sample, productive Simpson clonality was calculated by taking the square root of Simpson's diversity index across productive rearrangements. Sourced from immuneACCESS, this table was stored by TCRdb with only in-frame sequences that have V and J called. A share of the clones is absent; for the studies checked, an unresolved V gene accounts for under half, and the remainder has no known explanation. The D gene and trimming were derived from the DNA, and the V and J assignments and clone size from that table. This sample holds approximately 220,000 clones; around four fifths were observed only once. The ten top clones hold roughly 7.6% of the sample.

In the case of this clone: This clone's antigen is unknown. No much larger clone is present one base from it, and per-base qualities are unavailable.

Collaborating institutions collected whole blood in K2EDTA tubes following their own protocols. Collaborator samples were shipped for TCRbeta analysis as frozen whole blood, isolated PBMCs, or DNA extracted from either sample type. Sequencing input: peripheral blood. The receptor comes from a woman in her forties or fifties with acute or convalescent COVID-19. This receptor chain uses TRBV9 and TRBJ2-7; 9 central nucleotides agree with TRBD1. The CDR3 region has the sequence CASSWGQGGGYEQYF. The DNA sequence follows: TGTGCCAGCAGCTGGGGACAGGGTGGGGGCTACGAGCAGTACTTC.